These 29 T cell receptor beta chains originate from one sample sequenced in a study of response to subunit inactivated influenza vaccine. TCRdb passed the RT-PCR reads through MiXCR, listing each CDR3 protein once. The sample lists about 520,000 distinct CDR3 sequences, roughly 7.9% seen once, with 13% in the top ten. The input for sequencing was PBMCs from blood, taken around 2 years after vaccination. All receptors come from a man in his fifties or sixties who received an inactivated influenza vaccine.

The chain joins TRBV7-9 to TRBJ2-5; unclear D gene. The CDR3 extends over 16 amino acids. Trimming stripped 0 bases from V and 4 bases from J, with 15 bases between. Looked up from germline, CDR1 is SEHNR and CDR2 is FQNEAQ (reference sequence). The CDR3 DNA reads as TGTGCCAGCAGCTTAGCGAGGTCCGGTGGGCCAGAGACCCAGTACTTC. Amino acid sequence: CASSLARSGGPETQYF.

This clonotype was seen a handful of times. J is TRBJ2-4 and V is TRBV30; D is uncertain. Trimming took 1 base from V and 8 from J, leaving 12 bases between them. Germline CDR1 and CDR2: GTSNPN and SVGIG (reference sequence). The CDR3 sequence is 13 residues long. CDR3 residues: CAWSGFERDIQYF. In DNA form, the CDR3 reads TGTGCCTGGAGTGGTTTCGAAAGGGACATTCAGTACTTC.

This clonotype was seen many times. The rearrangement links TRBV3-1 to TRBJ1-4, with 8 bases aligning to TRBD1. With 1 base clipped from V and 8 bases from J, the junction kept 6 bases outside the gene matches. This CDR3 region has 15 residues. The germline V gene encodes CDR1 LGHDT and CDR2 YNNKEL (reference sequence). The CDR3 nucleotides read TGTGCCAGCAGCCAAGGGACAGGGACGGGGGAAAAACTGTTTTTT. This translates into CASSQGTGTGEKLFF.

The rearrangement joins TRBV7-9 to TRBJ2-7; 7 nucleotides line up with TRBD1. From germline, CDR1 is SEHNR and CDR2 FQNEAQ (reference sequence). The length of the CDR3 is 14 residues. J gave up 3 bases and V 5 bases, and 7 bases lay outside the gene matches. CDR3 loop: CASSPQGYGYEQYF. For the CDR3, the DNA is TGTGCCAGCAGCCCACAGGGGTACGGCTACGAGCAGTACTTC. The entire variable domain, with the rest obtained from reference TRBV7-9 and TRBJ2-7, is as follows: DTGVSQNPRHKITKRGQNVTFRCDPISEHNRLYWYRQTLGQGPEFLTYFQNEAQLEKSRLLSDRFSAERPKGSFSTLEIQRTEQGDSAMYLCASSPQGYGYEQYFGPGTRLTVT.

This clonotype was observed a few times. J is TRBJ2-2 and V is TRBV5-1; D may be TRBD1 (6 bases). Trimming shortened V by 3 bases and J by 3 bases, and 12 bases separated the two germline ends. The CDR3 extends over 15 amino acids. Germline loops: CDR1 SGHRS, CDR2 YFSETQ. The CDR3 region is CASSSGTRYTGELFF. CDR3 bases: TGCGCCAGCAGCTCAGGGACAAGATACACCGGGGAGCTGTTTTTT.

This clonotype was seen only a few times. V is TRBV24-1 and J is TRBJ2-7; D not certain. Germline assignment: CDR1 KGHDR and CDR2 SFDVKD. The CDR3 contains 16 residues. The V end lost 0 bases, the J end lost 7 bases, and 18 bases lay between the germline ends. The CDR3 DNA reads TGTGCCACCAGTGATTTGGGCACCGCAGGTCTCCAAGAGCAGTACTTC. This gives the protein CATSDLGTAGLQEQYF.

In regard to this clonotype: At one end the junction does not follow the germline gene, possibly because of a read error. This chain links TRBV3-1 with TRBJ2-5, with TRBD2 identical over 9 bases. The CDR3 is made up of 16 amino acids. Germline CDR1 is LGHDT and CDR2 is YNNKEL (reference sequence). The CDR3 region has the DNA TGTGCCAGCAGCCAAGTGCGTCTAGCGGGGAAGGAGACCCCGTACTTC. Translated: CASSQVRLAGKETPYF.

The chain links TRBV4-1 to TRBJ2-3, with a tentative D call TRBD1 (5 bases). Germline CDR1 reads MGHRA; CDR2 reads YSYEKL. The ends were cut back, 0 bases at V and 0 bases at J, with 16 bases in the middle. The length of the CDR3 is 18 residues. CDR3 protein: CASSQDILLTASTDTQYF. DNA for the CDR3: TGCGCCAGCAGCCAAGATATCCTTCTGACAGCTAGCACAGATACGCAGTATTTT.

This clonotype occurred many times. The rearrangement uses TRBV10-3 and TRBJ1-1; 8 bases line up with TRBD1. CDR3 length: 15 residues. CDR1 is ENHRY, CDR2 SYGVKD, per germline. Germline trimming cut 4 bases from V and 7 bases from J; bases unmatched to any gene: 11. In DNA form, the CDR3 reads TGTGCCATCAGTGGGGGTGGGACAGGCTTGGATGAAGCTTTCTTT. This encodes CAISGGGTGLDEAFF.

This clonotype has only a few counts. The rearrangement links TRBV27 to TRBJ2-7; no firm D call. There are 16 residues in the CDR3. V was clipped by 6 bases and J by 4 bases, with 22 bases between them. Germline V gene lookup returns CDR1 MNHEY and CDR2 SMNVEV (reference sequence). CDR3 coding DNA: TGTGCCAGCAGCACCCGGCTGGCAAGAAAACCTTACGAGCAGTACTTC. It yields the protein CASSTRLARKPYEQYF.

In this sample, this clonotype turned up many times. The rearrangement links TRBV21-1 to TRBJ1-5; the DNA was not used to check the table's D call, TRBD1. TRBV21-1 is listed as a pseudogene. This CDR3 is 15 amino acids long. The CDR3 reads CASSLTTGTFQPQHF. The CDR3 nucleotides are TGTGCCAGCAGCCTTACAACAGGGACTTTCCAGCCCCAGCATTTT.

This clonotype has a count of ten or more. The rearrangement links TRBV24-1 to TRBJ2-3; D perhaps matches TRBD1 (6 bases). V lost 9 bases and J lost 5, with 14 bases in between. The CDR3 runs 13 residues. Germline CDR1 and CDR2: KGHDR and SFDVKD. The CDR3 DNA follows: TGTGCCACCGGGGGACAATCGGGAGATACGCAGTATTTT. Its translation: CATGGQSGDTQYF.

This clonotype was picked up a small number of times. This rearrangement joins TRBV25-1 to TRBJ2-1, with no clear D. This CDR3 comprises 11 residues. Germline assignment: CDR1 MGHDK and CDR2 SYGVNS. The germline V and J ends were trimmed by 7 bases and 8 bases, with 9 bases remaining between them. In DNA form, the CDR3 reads TGTGCCAGCAAAGTTTGGGATGAGCAGTTCTTC. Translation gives CASKVWDEQFF.

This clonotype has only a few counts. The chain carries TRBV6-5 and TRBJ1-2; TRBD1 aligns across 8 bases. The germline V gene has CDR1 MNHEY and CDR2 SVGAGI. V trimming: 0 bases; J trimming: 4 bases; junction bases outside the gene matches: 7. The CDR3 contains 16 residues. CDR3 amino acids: CASSYSDRGFGYGYTF. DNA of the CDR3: TGTGCCAGCAGTTACTCCGACAGGGGCTTCGGCTATGGCTACACCTTC.

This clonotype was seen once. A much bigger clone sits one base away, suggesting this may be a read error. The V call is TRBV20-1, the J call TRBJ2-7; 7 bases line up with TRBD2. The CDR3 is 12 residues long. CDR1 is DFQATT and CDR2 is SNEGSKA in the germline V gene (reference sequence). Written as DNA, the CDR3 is TGCAGTGCCGGGGGGAGCTCCTACGAGCAGGACTTC. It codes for CSAGGSSYEQDF.

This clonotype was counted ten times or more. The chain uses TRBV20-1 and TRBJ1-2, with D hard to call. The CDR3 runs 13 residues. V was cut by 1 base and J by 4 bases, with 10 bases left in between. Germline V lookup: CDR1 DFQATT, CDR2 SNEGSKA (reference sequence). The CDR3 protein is CSARVVVGYGYTF. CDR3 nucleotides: TGCAGTGCTAGAGTCGTCGTCGGCTATGGCTACACCTTC.

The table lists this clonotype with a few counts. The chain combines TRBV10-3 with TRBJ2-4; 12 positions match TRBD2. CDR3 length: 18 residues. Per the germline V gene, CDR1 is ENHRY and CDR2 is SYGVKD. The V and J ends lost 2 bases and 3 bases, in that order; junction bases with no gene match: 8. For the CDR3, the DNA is TGTGCCATCAGTGAGGAGCTAGCGGGGGGGTCTGTCAAAAACATTCAGTACTTC. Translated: CAISEELAGGSVKNIQYF.

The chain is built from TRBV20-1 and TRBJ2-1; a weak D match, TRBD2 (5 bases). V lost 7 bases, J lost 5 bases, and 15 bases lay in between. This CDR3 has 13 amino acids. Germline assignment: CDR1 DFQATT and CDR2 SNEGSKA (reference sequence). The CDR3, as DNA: TGCAGTGAAAGAGGTGGAGGAAACAATGAGCAGTTCTTC. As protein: CSERGGGNNEQFF.

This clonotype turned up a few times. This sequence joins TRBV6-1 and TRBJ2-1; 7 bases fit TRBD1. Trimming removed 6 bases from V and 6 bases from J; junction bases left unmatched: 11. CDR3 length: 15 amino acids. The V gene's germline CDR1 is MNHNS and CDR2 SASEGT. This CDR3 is CASRRQGPPINEQFF. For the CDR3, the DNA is TGTGCCAGCAGGCGACAGGGCCCGCCGATCAATGAGCAGTTCTTC.

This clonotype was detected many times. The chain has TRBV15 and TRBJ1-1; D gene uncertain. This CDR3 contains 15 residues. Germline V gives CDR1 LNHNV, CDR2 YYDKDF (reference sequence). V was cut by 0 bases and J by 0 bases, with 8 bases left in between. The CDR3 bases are TGTGCCACCAGCAGAGATCGACGAATGAACACTGAAGCTTTCTTT. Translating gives CATSRDRRMNTEAFF.

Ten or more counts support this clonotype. The CDR3 DNA is TGTGCCAGCAGTAGCGAAGCGACCCAGTACTTC. It is translated as CASSSEATQYF. The rearrangement links TRBV12-3 or TRBV12-4 to TRBJ2-5; D is uncertain. Trimming left V 5 bases short and J 7 bases short, with 8 bases between. There are 11 residues in the CDR3.

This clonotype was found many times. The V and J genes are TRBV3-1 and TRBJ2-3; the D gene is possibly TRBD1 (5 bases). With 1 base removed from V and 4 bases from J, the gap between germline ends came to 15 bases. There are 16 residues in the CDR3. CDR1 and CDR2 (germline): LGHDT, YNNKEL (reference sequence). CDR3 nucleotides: TGTGCCAGCAGCCAAGGCGGATCCCTGGGGCCAGATACGCAGTATTTT. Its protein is CASSQGGSLGPDTQYF.

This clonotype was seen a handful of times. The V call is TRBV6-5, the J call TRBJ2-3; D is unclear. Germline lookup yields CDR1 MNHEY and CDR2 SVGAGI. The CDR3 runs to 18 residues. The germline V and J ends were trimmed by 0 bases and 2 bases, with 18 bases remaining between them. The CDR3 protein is CASSYSKDQPELTDTQYF. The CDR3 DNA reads TGTGCCAGCAGTTACTCGAAGGACCAGCCGGAGCTCACAGATACGCAGTATTTT.

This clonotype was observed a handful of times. For the CDR3, the DNA is TGCGCCAGCAGCCAAGATGTAGGCGGAACAAGCTCCTACAATGAGCAGTTCTTC. Its protein is CASSQDVGGTSSYNEQFF. The chain uses TRBV4-3 and TRBJ2-1; D ambiguous. The V gene lost 0 bases and the J gene lost 0 bases, with 15 bases spanning the gap. In germline, CDR1 is LGHNA, CDR2 YSLEER. The CDR3 is 18 amino acids.

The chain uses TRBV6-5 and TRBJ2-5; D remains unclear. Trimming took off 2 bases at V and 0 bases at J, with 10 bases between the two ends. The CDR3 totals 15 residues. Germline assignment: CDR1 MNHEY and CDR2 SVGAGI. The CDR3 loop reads CASSYRWPYQETQYF. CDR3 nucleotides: TGTGCCAGCAGTTACCGCTGGCCGTACCAAGAGACCCAGTACTTC.

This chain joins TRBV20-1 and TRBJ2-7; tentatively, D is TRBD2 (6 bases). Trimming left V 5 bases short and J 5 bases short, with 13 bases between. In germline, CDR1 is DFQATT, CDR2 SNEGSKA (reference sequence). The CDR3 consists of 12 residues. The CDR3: CSARGRIDEQYF. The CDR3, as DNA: TGCAGTGCTCGGGGGAGGATCGACGAGCAGTACTTC.

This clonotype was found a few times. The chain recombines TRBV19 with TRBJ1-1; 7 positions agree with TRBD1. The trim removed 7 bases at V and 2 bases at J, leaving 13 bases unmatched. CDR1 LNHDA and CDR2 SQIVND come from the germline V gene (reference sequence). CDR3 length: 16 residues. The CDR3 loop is CASNKGAAGTNTEAFF. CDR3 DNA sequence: TGTGCCAGTAATAAGGGGGCAGCGGGCACTAACACTGAAGCTTTCTTT.

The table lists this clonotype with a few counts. The DNA for the CDR3 is TGTGCCAGCACCCTTCAGACGAACACTGAAGCTTTCTTT. Translation: CASTLQTNTEAFF. This chain connects TRBV12-3 or TRBV12-4 to TRBJ1-1; no clear D. There are 13 residues in the CDR3. With 7 bases removed from V and 1 base from J, the gap between germline ends came to 10 bases.

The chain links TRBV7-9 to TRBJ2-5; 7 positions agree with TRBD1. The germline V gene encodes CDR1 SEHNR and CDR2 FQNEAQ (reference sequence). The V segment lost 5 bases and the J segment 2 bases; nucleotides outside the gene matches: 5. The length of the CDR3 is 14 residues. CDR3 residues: CASSRLDRQETQYF. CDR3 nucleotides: TGTGCCAGCAGCCGATTGGACAGGCAAGAGACCCAGTACTTC.